One and the same sample provided the 16 T cell receptor beta chains below, sequenced in a study of response to subunit inactivated influenza vaccine. TCRdb re-called the RT-PCR reads through MiXCR, storing one row per CDR3 protein. The sample holds 490,000 or so distinct CDR3 sequences, about 8% seen once. Sequenced material: PBMCs from blood, taken less than 25 months after vaccination. These receptors came from a man between 50 and 70 years old who received an inactivated influenza vaccine.

The V call is TRBV30, the J call TRBJ1-1; D remains unclear. The CDR3 totals 13 residues. Trimming left V 0 bases short and J 3 bases short, with 8 bases between. Germline CDR1 is GTSNPN and CDR2 is SVGIG (reference sequence). CDR3: CAWSVFRYTEAFF. Here the CDR3 DNA reads TGTGCCTGGAGTGTCTTTCGGTACACTGAAGCTTTCTTT.

This clonotype was seen more than once but under ten times. The rearrangement uses TRBV5-1 and TRBJ2-1, with 10 bases identical to TRBD2. This CDR3 comprises 17 residues. The V gene's germline CDR1 is SGHRS and CDR2 YFSETQ. V lost 4 bases, J lost 5 bases, and 12 bases stayed unmatched. DNA for the CDR3: TGCGCCAGCAGCCCTCCCGCTAGCGGGAGTCCCAACAATGAGCAGTTCTTC. Translating it yields CASSPPASGSPNNEQFF.

This clonotype occurred a few times. The chain joins TRBV5-1 to TRBJ2-2; tentatively, D is TRBD1 (6 bases). The length of the CDR3 is 15 residues. V was pared by 8 bases and J by 0 bases, with 14 bases between. Per the germline V gene, CDR1 is SGHRS and CDR2 is YFSETQ. The CDR3 bases are TGCGCCAGTGCTCTCCCAGGGGCGAACACCGGGGAGCTGTTTTTT. It encodes CASALPGANTGELFF.

This clonotype has more than one count but fewer than ten. The gene calls are TRBV10-3 and TRBJ2-2, with 8 bases that match TRBD1. V dropped 6 bases and J dropped 1; count of bases not matched to a gene: 4. CDR3 length: 15 residues. The germline gives CDR1 ENHRY, CDR2 SYGVKD. CDR3 protein: CAIRTGTGNTGELFF. For the CDR3, the DNA is TGTGCCATCAGGACCGGGACAGGGAACACCGGGGAGCTGTTTTTT.

The V gene is TRBV12-3 or TRBV12-4, the J gene TRBJ2-3; D remains unclear. The CDR3 loop spans 15 amino acids. V was trimmed by 1 base and J by 2 bases, leaving 10 bases between them. The CDR3 loop is CASSLDSTNTDTQYF. The CDR3 nucleotides are TGTGCCAGCAGTTTAGACAGCACTAACACAGATACGCAGTATTTT.

The gene calls are TRBV30 and TRBJ2-1, with 11 bases fitting TRBD2. The CDR3 runs 15 residues. After removal of 0 bases from V and 9 bases from J, the junction contained 7 bases not matched to a gene. CDR1 and CDR2 (germline): GTSNPN, SVGIG (reference sequence). The CDR3 loop is CAWSVLSGRAVEQFF. The CDR3 bases are TGTGCCTGGAGTGTCCTTAGCGGGAGGGCCGTTGAGCAGTTCTTC.

The sample holds many counts of this clonotype. The chain uses TRBV9 and TRBJ2-5; D call uncertain. Germline loops: CDR1 SGDLS, CDR2 YYNGEE. The CDR3 consists of 12 residues. V was clipped by 0 bases and J by 4 bases, with 4 bases between them. CDR3 in amino acids: CASSVDGETQYF. The CDR3 nucleotides read TGTGCCAGCAGCGTAGATGGAGAGACCCAGTACTTC.

This chain uses TRBV11-2 with TRBJ2-1; 15 bases match TRBD2. Germline-derived CDR1 and CDR2 are SGHAT and FQNNGV. The junction had 8 bases not matched to a gene; V was cut back by 1 base and J by 7 bases. The CDR3 length is 18 residues. CDR3 protein: CASSLGAGTSGRLNEQFF. Here the CDR3 DNA reads TGTGCCAGCAGCTTAGGTGCCGGGACTAGCGGGAGGTTAAATGAGCAGTTCTTC.

This clonotype was counted at least ten times. The rearrangement links TRBV11-2 to TRBJ2-4; possibly TRBD2 for D (6 bases). Between the trimmed V and J ends, which lost 1 base and 4 bases, there was a span of 8 bases. CDR1 SGHAT and CDR2 FQNNGV come from the germline V gene. This CDR3 is built from 14 residues. The CDR3 region has the DNA TGTGCCAGCAGCTTAGGTGGAGGGAAAAACATTCAGTACTTC. Amino acid sequence: CASSLGGGKNIQYF.

With regard to this clonotype: Mismatch with germline at one junction end may stem from a read error. The chain employs TRBV5-1 and TRBJ1-6, with a tentative D call TRBD1 (6 bases). The germline CDR1 and CDR2 sequences are SGHRS and YFSETQ. There are 16 residues in the CDR3. CDR3 nucleotides: TGCGCCAGCAGCTTGGCAGGGGTAGGCTATAATTTACCCCTCCACTTT. It codes for CASSLAGVGYNLPLHF.

This clonotype was seen a handful of times. The CDR3: CASSPSQPNYGYTF. The CDR3 bases are TGTGCCAGCTCACCTTCCCAGCCGAACTATGGCTACACCTTC. The V gene is TRBV18, the J gene TRBJ1-2; D is uncertain. Trimming stripped 3 bases from V and 2 bases from J, with 10 bases between. This CDR3 comprises 14 residues. Looked up from germline, CDR1 is KGHSH and CDR2 is LQKENI.

The CDR3 DNA reads TGTGCCAGTAGTATAGGGTTAGGGTTGGACGAGCAGTACTTC. Residues: CASSIGLGLDEQYF. The chain combines TRBV19 with TRBJ2-7; no firm D call. The germline gives CDR1 LNHDA, CDR2 SQIVND (reference sequence). V was cut by 1 base and J by 5 bases, with 12 bases left in between. This CDR3 has 14 residues.

This clonotype was recorded many times. The gene calls are TRBV4-2 and TRBJ2-1; 9 bases line up with TRBD2. Germline V gene data show CDR1 as LGHNA and CDR2 as YNFKEQ. Trimming took 8 bases from V and 7 from J; bases not matched to a gene: 15. This CDR3 contains 16 residues. CDR3 amino acids: CASSEGAGGPLNEQFF. CDR3 sequence (DNA): TGTGCCAGCTCTGAGGGTGCGGGAGGGCCGTTGAATGAGCAGTTCTTC.

Concerning this clonotype: Germline and junction disagree at one end, which may indicate a read error. The rearrangement joins TRBV3-1 to TRBJ1-1, with a tentative D call TRBD1 (6 bases). This CDR3 contains 17 residues. Germline CDR1 reads LGHDT; CDR2 reads YNNKEL (reference sequence). The CDR3 DNA sequence: TGTGCCACCAGCCATCGGATAGTACAGGGATTGAACACTGAAGCTTTCTTT. It yields the protein CATSHRIVQGLNTEAFF.

The chain combines TRBV3-1 with TRBJ2-5; 8 nucleotides align to TRBD2. CDR3 length: 17 residues. The germline CDR1 and CDR2 sequences are LGHDT and YNNKEL (reference sequence). V gave up 0 bases and J gave up 5 bases; unmatched junction bases: 11. CDR3 DNA: TGTGCCAGCAGCCAAGACGCCGGACTAGCTTTCTTTGAGACCCAGTACTTC. It codes for CASSQDAGLAFFETQYF.

This clonotype showed up just a few times. This rearrangement joins TRBV10-3 to TRBJ1-1; no clear D gene. The CDR3 loop spans 12 amino acids. The ends were cut back, 2 bases at V and 11 bases at J, with 12 bases in the middle. CDR1 is ENHRY and CDR2 is SYGVKD in the germline V gene. CDR3 sequence reads: CAISEEGLEAFF. Here the CDR3 DNA reads TGTGCCATCAGTGAGGAGGGATTGGAGGCTTTCTTT.